This TCR beta chain was retrieved from a study of immune characterization of retroperitoneal liposarcoma. TCRdb independently ran MiXCR on the PCR reads; one entry per CDR3 protein. This table has fewer than 9,500 distinct CDR3 sequences, around 40% appearing once. This CDR3 contains 14 residues. With V trimmed by 5 bases and J by 8 bases, 9 bases remained unmatched. From germline, CDR1 is MNHEY and CDR2 SVGAGI. The V and J genes are TRBV6-5 and TRBJ2-1; TRBD2 matches at 7 bases. The sequencing input was tumor tissue. This TCR derives from a male donor with retroperitoneal liposarcoma. DNA for the CDR3: TGTGCCAGCAGTGGCATCCCTGGGGGGGATGAGCAGTTCTTC. This sequence encodes CASSGIPGGDEQFF.